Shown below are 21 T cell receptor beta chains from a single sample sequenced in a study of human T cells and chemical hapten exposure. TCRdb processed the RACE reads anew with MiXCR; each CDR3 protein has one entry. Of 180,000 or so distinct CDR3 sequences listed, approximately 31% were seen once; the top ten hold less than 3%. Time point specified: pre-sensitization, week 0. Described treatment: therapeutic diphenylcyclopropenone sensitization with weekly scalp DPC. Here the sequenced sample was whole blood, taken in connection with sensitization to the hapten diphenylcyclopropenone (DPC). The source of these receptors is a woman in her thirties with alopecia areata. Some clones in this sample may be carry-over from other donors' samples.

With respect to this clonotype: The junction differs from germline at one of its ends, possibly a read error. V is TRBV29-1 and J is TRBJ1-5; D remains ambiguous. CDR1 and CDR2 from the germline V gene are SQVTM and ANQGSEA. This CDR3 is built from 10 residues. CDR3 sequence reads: CSVANRPQHF. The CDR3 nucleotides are TGCAGCGTTGCCAATCGGCCCCAGCATTTT. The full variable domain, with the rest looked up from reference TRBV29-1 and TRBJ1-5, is SAVISQKPSRDICQRGTSLTIQCQVDSQVTMMFWYRQQPGQSLTLIATANQGSEATYESGFVIDKFPISRPNLTFSTLTVSNMSPEDSSIYLCSVANRPQHFGDGTRLSIL.

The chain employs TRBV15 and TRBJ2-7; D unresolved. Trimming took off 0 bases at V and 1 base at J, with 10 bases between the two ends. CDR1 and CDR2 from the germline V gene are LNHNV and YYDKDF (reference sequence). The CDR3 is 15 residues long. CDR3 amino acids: CATSRDKGNSYEQYF. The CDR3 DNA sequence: TGTGCCACCAGCAGAGATAAAGGGAATTCCTACGAGCAGTACTTC.

Here the CDR3 reads CASSYSLTGGEGQPQHF. The CDR3 DNA follows: TGTGCCAGCAGTTACTCCTTGACAGGGGGAGAGGGGCAGCCCCAGCATTTT. The chain uses TRBV6-2 or TRBV6-3 and TRBJ1-5, with TRBD1 matching over 9 bases. The CDR3 loop spans 17 amino acids. With 0 bases clipped from V and 7 bases from J, the junction kept 10 bases outside the gene matches. The V gene's germline CDR1 is MNHEY and CDR2 SVGEGT.

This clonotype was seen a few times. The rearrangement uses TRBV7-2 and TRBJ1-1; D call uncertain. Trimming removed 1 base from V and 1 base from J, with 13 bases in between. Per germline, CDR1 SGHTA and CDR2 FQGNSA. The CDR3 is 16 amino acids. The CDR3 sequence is CASSLGSLRGNTEAFF. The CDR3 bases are TGTGCCAGCAGCTTAGGATCGTTGCGGGGGAACACTGAAGCTTTCTTT.

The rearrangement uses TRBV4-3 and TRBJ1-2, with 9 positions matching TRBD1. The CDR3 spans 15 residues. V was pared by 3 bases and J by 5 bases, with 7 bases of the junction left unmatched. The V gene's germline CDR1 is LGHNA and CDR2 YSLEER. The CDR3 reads CASSHQGQGEYGYTF. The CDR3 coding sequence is TGCGCCAGCAGCCACCAGGGACAGGGAGAGTATGGCTACACCTTC.

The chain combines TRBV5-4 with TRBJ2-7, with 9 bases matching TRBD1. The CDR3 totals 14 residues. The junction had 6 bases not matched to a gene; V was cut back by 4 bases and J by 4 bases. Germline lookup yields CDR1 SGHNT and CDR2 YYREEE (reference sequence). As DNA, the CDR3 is TGTGCCAGCAGCACCCGGACAGGGGTGTACGAGCAGTACTTC. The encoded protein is CASSTRTGVYEQYF.

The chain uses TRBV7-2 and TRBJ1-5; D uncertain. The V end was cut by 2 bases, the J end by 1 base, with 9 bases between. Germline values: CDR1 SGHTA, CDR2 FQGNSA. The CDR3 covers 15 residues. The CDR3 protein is CASSLYGQSNQPQHF. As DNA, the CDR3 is TGTGCCAGCAGCTTATATGGGCAGAGCAATCAGCCCCAGCATTTT.

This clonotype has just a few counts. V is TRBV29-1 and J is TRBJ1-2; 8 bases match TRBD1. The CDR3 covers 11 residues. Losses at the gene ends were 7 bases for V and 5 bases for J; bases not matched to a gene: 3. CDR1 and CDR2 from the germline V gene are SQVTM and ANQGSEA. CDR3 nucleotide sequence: TGCAGCGGACGGACAGGGTATGGCTACACCTTC. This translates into CSGRTGYGYTF.

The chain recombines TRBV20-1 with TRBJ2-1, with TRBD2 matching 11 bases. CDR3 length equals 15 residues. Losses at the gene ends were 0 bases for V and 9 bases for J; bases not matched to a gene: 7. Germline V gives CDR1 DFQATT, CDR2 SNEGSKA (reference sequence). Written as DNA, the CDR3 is TGCAGTGCTAGAGATGGGACTAGCGGAGGTGGTGAGCAGTTCTTC. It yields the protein CSARDGTSGGGEQFF.

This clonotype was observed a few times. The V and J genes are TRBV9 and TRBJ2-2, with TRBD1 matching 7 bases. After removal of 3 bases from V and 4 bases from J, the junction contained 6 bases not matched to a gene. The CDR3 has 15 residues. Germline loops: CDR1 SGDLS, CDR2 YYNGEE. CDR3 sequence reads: CASSGVRGSTGELFF. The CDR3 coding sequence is TGTGCCAGCAGCGGAGTCAGGGGGTCCACCGGGGAGCTGTTTTTT.

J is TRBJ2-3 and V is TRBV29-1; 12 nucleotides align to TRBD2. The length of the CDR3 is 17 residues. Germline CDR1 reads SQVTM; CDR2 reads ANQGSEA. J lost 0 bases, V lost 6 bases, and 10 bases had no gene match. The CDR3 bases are TGCAGCGTGACGACTAGCGGGAGAGGGGGGAGCACAGATACGCAGTATTTT. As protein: CSVTTSGRGGSTDTQYF.

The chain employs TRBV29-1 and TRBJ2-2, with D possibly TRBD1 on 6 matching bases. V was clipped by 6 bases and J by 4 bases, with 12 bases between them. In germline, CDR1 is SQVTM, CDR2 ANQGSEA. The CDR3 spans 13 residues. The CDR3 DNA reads TGCAGCGTGGACCAGGGGTCCACCGGGGAGCTGTTTTTT. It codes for CSVDQGSTGELFF.

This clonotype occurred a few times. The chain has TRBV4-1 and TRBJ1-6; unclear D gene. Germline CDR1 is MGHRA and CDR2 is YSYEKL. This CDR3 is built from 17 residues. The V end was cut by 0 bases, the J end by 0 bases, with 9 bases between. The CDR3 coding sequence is TGCGCCAGCAGCCAAGATCCCCCGAGCTCCTATAATTCACCCCTCCACTTT. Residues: CASSQDPPSSYNSPLHF.

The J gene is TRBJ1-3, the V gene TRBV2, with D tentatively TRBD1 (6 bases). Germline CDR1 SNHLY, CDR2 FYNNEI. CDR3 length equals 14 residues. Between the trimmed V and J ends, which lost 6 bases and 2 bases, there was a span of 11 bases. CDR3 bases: TGTGCCAGCAGACCCCCAGGGGCTGGAAACACCATATATTTT. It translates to CASRPPGAGNTIYF. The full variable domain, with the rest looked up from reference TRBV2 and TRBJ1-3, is EPEVTQTPSHQVTQMGQEVILRCVPISNHLYFYWYRQILGQKVEFLVSFYNNEISEKSEIFDDQFSVERPDGSNFTLKIRSTKLEDSAMYFCASRPPGAGNTIYFGEGSWLTVV.

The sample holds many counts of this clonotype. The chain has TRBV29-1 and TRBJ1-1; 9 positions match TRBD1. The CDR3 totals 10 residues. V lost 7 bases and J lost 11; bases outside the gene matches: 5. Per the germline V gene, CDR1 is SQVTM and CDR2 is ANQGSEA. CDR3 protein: CSARTGDAFF. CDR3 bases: TGCAGCGCTAGGACAGGGGACGCTTTCTTT.

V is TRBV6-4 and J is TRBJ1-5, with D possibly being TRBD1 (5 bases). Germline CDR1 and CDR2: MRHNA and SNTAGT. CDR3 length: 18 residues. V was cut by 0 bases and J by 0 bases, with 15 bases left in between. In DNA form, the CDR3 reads TGTGCCAGCAGTGACTCGACCAGGGCCACTTATAGCAATCAGCCCCAGCATTTT. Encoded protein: CASSDSTRATYSNQPQHF.

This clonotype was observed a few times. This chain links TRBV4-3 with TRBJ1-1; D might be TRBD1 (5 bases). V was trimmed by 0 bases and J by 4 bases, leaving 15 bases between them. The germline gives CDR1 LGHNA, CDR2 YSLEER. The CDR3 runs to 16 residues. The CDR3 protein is CASSQDLDPGATEAFF. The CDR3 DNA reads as TGCGCCAGCAGCCAAGACTTAGATCCCGGGGCCACTGAAGCTTTCTTT.

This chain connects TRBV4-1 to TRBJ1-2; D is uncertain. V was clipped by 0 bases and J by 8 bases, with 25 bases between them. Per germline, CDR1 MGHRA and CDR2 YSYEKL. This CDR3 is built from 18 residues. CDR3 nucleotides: TGCGCCAGCAGCCAAGAAAGAATGTCGAGCCTAATGGGGAGAGGCTACACCTTC. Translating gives CASSQERMSSLMGRGYTF.

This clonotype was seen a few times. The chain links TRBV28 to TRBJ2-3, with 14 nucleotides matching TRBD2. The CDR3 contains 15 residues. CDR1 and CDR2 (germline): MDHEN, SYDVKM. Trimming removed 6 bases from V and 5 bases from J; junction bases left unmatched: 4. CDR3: CASREGTSGRDTQYF. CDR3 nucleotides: TGTGCCAGCAGGGAGGGGACTAGCGGGAGAGATACGCAGTATTTT. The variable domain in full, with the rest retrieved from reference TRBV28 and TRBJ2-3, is DVKVTQSSRYLVKRTGEKVFLECVQDMDHENMFWYRQDPGLGLRLIYFSYDVKMKEKGDIPEGYSVSREKKERFSLILESASTNQTSMYLCASREGTSGRDTQYFGPGTRLTVL.

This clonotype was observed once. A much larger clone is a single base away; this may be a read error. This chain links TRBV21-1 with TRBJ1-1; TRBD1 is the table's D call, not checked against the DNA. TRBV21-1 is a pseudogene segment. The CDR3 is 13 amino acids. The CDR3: CASRRTANTEAFF. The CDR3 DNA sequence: TGTGCCAGCAGGCGGACAGCGAACACTGAAGCTTTCTTT.

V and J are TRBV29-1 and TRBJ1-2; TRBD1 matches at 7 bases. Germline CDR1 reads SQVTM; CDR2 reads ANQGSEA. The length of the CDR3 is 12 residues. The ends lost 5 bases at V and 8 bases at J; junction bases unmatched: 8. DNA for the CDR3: TGCAGCGTTATAGACAGGGTCGCAGGCTACACCTTC. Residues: CSVIDRVAGYTF. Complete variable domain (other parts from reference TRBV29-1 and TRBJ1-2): SAVISQKPSRDICQRGTSLTIQCQVDSQVTMMFWYRQQPGQSLTLIATANQGSEATYESGFVIDKFPISRPNLTFSTLTVSNMSPEDSSIYLCSVIDRVAGYTFGSGTRLTVV.